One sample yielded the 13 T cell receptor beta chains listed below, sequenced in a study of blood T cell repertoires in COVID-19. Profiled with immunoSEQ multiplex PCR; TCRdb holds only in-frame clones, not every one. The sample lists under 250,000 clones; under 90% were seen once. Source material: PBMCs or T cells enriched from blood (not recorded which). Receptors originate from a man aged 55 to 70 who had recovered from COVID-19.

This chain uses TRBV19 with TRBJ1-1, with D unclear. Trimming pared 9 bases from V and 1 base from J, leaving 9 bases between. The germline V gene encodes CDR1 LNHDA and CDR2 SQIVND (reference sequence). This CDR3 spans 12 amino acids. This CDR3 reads CASADKNTEAFF. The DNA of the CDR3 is TGTGCCAGCGCTGACAAGAACACTGAAGCTTTCTTT. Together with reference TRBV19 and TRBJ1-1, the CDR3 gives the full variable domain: DGGITQSPKYLFRKEGQNVTLSCEQNLNHDAMYWYRQDPGQGLRLIYYSQIVNDFQKGDIAEGYSVSREKKESFPLTVTSAQKNPTAFYLCASADKNTEAFFGQGTRLTVV.

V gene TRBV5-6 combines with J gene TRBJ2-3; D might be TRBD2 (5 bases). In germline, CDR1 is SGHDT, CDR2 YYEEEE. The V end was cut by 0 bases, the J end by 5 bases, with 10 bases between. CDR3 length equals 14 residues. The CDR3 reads CASSLGIAKDTQYF. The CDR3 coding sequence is TGTGCCAGCAGCTTGGGAATAGCGAAAGATACGCAGTATTTT.

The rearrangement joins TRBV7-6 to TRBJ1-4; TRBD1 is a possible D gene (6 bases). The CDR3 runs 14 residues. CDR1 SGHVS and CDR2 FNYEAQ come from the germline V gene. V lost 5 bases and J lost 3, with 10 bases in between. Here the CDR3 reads CASSRGTPNEKLFF. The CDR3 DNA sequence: TGTGCCAGCAGCAGAGGGACACCTAATGAAAAACTGTTTTTT.

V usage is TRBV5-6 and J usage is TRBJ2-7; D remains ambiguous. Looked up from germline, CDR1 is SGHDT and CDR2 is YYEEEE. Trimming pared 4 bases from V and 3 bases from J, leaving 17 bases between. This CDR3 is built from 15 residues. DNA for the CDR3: TGTGCCAGCAGCGGTCCGGGTCCTCTTGACTACGAGCAGTACTTC. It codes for CASSGPGPLDYEQYF.

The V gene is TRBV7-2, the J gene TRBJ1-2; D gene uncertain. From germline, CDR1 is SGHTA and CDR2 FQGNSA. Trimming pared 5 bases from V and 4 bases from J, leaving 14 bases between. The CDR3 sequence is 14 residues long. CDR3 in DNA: TGTGCCAGCAGCAGAGAGGTCAGTACCTATGGCTACACCTTC. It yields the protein CASSREVSTYGYTF.

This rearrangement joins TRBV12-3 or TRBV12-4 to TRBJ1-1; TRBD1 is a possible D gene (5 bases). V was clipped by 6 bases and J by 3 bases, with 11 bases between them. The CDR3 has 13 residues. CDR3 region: CASRGGIYTEAFF. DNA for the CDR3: TGTGCCAGCAGGGGGGGGATTTACACTGAAGCTTTCTTT.

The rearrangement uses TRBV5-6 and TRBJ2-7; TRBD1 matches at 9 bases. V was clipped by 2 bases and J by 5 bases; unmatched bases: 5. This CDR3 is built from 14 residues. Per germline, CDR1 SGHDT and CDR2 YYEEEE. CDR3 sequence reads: CASSLGQGLDEQYF. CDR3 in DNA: TGTGCCAGCAGCTTAGGACAGGGGCTAGACGAGCAGTACTTC.

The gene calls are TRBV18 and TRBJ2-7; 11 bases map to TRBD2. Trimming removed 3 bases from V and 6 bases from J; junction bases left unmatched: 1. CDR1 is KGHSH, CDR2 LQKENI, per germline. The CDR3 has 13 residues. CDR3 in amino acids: CASSPLAGGEQYF. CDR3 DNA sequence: TGTGCCAGCTCACCCCTAGCGGGGGGCGAGCAGTACTTC.

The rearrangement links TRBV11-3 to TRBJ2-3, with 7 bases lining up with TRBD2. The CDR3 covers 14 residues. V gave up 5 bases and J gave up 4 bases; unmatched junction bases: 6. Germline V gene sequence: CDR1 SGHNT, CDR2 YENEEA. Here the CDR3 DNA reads TGTGCCAGCAGCCCGACTCGGGGGGCAGATACGCAGTATTTT. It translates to CASSPTRGADTQYF.

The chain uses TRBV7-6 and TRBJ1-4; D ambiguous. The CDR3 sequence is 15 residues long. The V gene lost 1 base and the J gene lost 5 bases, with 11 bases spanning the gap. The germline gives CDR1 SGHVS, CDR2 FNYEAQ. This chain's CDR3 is CASSLGTELNEKLFF. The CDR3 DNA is TGTGCCAGCAGCTTAGGGACTGAGTTAAATGAAAAACTGTTTTTT.

CDR3 loop: CASSLTENQPQHF. CDR3 nucleotides: TGCGCCAGCAGTTTGACAGAGAATCAGCCCCAGCATTTT. The gene calls are TRBV10-2 and TRBJ1-5, with a tentative D call TRBD1 (5 bases). Germline V gene sequence: CDR1 WSHSY, CDR2 SAAADI. Trimming took off 5 bases at V and 4 bases at J, with 9 bases between the two ends. The CDR3 runs 13 residues.

The CDR3 DNA reads TGTGCCAGCAGCCAAGAGGCTAGCGGGGGGGCGGACATTCAGTACTTC. This translates into CASSQEASGGADIQYF. The J gene is TRBJ2-4, the V gene TRBV4-2, with 12 bases lining up with TRBD2. The length of the CDR3 is 16 residues. The V gene's germline CDR1 is LGHNA and CDR2 YNFKEQ. J lost 8 bases, V lost 0 bases, and 5 bases had no gene match.

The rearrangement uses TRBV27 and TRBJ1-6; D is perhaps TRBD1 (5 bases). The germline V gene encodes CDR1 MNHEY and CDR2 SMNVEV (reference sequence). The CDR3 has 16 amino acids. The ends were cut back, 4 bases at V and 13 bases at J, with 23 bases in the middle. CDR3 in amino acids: CASSYTGTSGQFPLHF. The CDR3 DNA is TGTGCCAGCAGTTATACCGGGACTTCAGGGCAATTTCCCCTCCACTTT.